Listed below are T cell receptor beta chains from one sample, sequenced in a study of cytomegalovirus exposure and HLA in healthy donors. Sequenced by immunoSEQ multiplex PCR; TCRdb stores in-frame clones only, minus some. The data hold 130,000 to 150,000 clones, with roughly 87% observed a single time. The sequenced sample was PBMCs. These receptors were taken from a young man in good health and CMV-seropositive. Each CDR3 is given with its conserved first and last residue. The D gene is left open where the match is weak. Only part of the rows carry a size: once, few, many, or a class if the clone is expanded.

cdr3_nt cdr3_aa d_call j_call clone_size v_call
TGTGCCAGCAGCTTACATAGGGGTCCCCCCCACACCGGGGAGCTGTTTTTT CASSLHRGPPHTGELFF - TRBJ2-2 - TRBV7-9
TGTGCCAGCAGCGTAGCTCCGGGGTTCTATGGCTACACCTTC CASSVAPGFYGYTF - TRBJ1-2 - TRBV9
TGCGCCAGCAGATGGACTACCACAGATACGCAGTATTTT CASRWTTTDTQYF - TRBJ2-3 - TRBV5-1
TGTGCCAGTAGTGCCTCCATAGACTACGAGCAGTACTTC CASSASIDYEQYF - TRBJ2-7 few TRBV19
TGCGCCAGCAGTGGACCGGGACAGGGCCAAGAGACCCAGTACTTC CASSGPGQGQETQYF TRBD1 TRBJ2-5 - TRBV4-1
TGCAGCGTTGTGTGGCTCGCGAACACCGGGGAGCTGTTTTTT CSVVWLANTGELFF - TRBJ2-2 - TRBV29-1
TGTGCCACCAAGACAGGGGGAGACAATCAGCCCCAGCATTTT CATKTGGDNQPQHF TRBD1 TRBJ1-5 once TRBV6-5
TGCGCCAGCCACGACAGGGCCAAAAACATTCAGTACTTC CASHDRAKNIQYF - TRBJ2-4 - TRBV5-1
TGTGCCACCCAGACAGACGCCTACGAGCAGTACTTC CATQTDAYEQYF - TRBJ2-7 once TRBV6-5
TGCGCCAGCTCCCAGATGAACTATGGCTACACCTTC CASSQMNYGYTF - TRBJ1-2 once TRBV10-2
TGTGCCAGCAGCTTAACTAACACAGATACGCAGTATTTT CASSLTNTDTQYF - TRBJ2-3 - TRBV7-3
TGTGCCTGGAGTTCCCCGGACAGGGTTTATGGCTACACCTTC CAWSSPDRVYGYTF TRBD1 TRBJ1-2 - TRBV30
TGTGCCAGCAGTGGGACTAGCGGGGGGGCAGATACGCAGTATTTT CASSGTSGGADTQYF TRBD2 TRBJ2-3 few TRBV6-1
TGTGCCAGCAGTTTATCGAAGGACAATCCATCTAACTATGGCTACACCTTC CASSLSKDNPSNYGYTF - TRBJ1-2 - TRBV27
TGTGCCTTTAGAGGGGGGGAAAACACTGAAGCTTTCTTT CAFRGGENTEAFF - TRBJ1-1 - TRBV6-6
TGTGCCAGCAGTGAAGGAGAGAGCAATGAGCAGTTCTTC CASSEGESNEQFF - TRBJ2-1 - TRBV6-1
TGTGCCAGCAGCCCCTACACAGATACGCAGTATTTT CASSPYTDTQYF - TRBJ2-3 once TRBV6-6
TGTGCCAGTAAGGGACTCCCCGCCGGGGTGCAGTATTTT CASKGLPAGVQYF - TRBJ2-3 - TRBV27
TGTGCCAGCAGCTCCGGGACAGGGGGTTTTGACTATGGCTACACCTTC CASSSGTGGFDYGYTF TRBD1 TRBJ1-2 - TRBV6-6